The TCR beta chain under discussion was sequenced for a study of siplizumab effects on memory and regulatory T cells. The protocol was immunoSEQ multiplex PCR, while the TCRdb copy is restricted to in-frame clones and leaves out a portion. The sample carries some 100,000 clones, just over 90% recorded once. Broader study findings: Suppressive function of proliferating Tregs from siplizumab cultures was not confirmed.

The CDR3 extends over 15 amino acids. V was trimmed by 6 bases and J by 1 base, leaving 10 bases between them. Germline-derived CDR1 and CDR2 are MNHNS and SASEGT. This clone was observed a few times. The antigen remains unidentified. The chain links TRBV6-1 to TRBJ1-6; no reliable D call. Sequences were obtained from non-Treg CD4+ T cells sorted from blood. This receptor was obtained from a human donor in good health. For the CDR3, the DNA is TGTGCCAGCAGGGTGGCAGCTTCCTATAATTCACCCCTCCACTTT. Translation gives CASRVAASYNSPLHF.